This T cell receptor (beta chain) derives from a study of patients and donors after allogeneic stem cell transplantation. Germline assignment: CDR1 SGHDT and CDR2 YYEEEE. The V end lost 6 bases, the J end lost 4 bases, and 16 bases lay between the germline ends. This CDR3 has 14 residues. TCRdb used MiXCR to reprocess the RT-PCR reads, holding one entry per CDR3 protein. The sample carries approximately 60,000 distinct CDR3 sequences, roughly 15% recorded once. In its sample, this clonotype was seen many times. The sequence derives from a human donor who was either an allogeneic HSCT recipient or a stem cell or donor lymphocyte infusion donor (not recorded which). It is not recorded whose cells these are; they may come from a transplant donor. The chain employs TRBV5-6 and TRBJ1-1; D might be TRBD1 (5 bases). Sequences were obtained from blood, either unsorted or a sorted T cell fraction (not recorded which). DNA for the CDR3: TGTGCCAGCACCACCTTGTTGGGGGTCACTGAAGCTTTCTTT. This gives the protein CASTTLLGVTEAFF.